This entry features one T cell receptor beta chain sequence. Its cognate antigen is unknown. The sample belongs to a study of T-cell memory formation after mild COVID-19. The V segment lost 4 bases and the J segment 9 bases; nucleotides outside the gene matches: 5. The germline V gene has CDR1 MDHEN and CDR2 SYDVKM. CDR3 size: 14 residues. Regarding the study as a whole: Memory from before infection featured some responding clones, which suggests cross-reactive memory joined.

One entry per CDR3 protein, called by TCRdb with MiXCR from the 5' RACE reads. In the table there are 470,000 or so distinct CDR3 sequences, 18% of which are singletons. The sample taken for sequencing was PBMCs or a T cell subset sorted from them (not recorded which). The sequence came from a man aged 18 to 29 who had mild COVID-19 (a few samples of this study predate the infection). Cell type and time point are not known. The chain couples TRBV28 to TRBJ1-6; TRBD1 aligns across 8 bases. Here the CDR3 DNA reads TGTGCCAGCAGTTGGACAGGGAGGATTTCACCCCTCCACTTT. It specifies CASSWTGRISPLHF.